The 8 T cell receptor beta chains in this list originate from one sample, sequenced in a study of shared clonotypes between healthy human individuals. The naive CD8 population came from CD45RO-negative cells selected for CCR7, without terminally differentiated effector memory CD45RA+ cells. This table comes from immunoSEQ multiplex PCR, and its TCRdb copy is limited to in-frame clones, with some not included. Among 1.5 million to 2.5 million clones listed, about 94% were seen once. Sequencing used naive CD8+ T cells sorted from blood. These receptors were taken from a man younger than 30 in good health.

The J gene is TRBJ2-3, the V gene TRBV11-2, with TRBD2 matching 7 bases. The CDR3 runs to 15 residues. The V gene's germline CDR1 is SGHAT and CDR2 FQNNGV. The ends lost 4 bases at V and 2 bases at J; junction bases unmatched: 6. The CDR3 here is CASSSRDYNTDTQYF. The CDR3 DNA reads as TGTGCCAGCAGCTCCCGGGACTACAACACAGATACGCAGTATTTT.

The rearrangement joins TRBV6-5 to TRBJ2-7; D is possibly TRBD1 (6 bases). This CDR3 is 14 amino acids long. Trimming removed 0 bases from V and 6 bases from J, with 12 bases in between. Looked up from germline, CDR1 is MNHEY and CDR2 is SVGAGI. In DNA form, the CDR3 reads TGTGCCAGCAGTTACTCCGGGGCAGGGGTCGAGCAGTACTTC. Translation gives CASSYSGAGVEQYF.

The chain uses TRBV5-1 and TRBJ2-1; maybe TRBD2 (5 bases). Trimming took 0 bases from V and 8 from J, leaving 9 bases between them. Germline values: CDR1 SGHRS, CDR2 YFSETQ. This CDR3 has 13 amino acids. This CDR3 reads CASSLDPRDEQFF. CDR3 coding DNA: TGCGCCAGCAGCTTGGACCCGAGGGATGAGCAGTTCTTC.

J is TRBJ2-7 and V is TRBV11-1, with D perhaps matching TRBD2 (5 bases). The germline gives CDR1 SGHAT, CDR2 FQDESV (reference sequence). V shed 6 bases and J shed 5 bases, with 23 bases lying between them. This CDR3 has 16 residues. CDR3 sequence: CASSPSRGGRLDEQYF. The CDR3 DNA sequence: TGTGCCAGCAGTCCTAGCCGTGGAGGACGCCTCGACGAGCAGTACTTC.

This chain links TRBV5-6 with TRBJ2-5; 8 nucleotides match TRBD1. Germline V gene data show CDR1 as SGHDT and CDR2 as YYEEEE. The CDR3 loop spans 14 amino acids. The V and J ends lost 3 bases and 1 base, in that order; junction bases with no gene match: 2. The CDR3 DNA is TGTGCCAGCAGCTGGGACAGGAGCCAAGAGACCCAGTACTTC. Residues: CASSWDRSQETQYF.

V and J are TRBV10-2 and TRBJ1-1; D not resolved. V was cut by 10 bases and J by 2 bases, with 14 bases left in between. The CDR3 is 13 amino acids. Germline V gives CDR1 WSHSY, CDR2 SAAADI. The CDR3 coding sequence is TGCGCCACCAGACGGGTTATTAACACTGAAGCTTTCTTT. Translation gives CATRRVINTEAFF.

The genes are TRBV30 and TRBJ2-7; no clear D gene. V lost 6 bases and J 1 base, leaving 13 bases between the germline ends. Germline-derived CDR1 and CDR2 are GTSNPN and SVGIG (reference sequence). This CDR3 is built from 13 residues. CDR3 protein: CACRRMESYEQYF. The CDR3 DNA sequence: TGTGCCTGTAGGAGAATGGAGTCCTACGAGCAGTACTTC.

Notes on this clone: Other DNA sequences in this sample translate to the same CDR3. This rearrangement joins TRBV27 to TRBJ2-7, with D perhaps TRBD2 (7 bases). Germline V gives CDR1 MNHEY, CDR2 SMNVEV (reference sequence). The CDR3 totals 13 residues. Trimming pared 2 bases from V and 6 bases from J, leaving 11 bases between. As DNA, the CDR3 is TGTGCCAGCAGTTTACGGGGGGCCGGCGAGCAGTACTTC. Translation gives CASSLRGAGEQYF.